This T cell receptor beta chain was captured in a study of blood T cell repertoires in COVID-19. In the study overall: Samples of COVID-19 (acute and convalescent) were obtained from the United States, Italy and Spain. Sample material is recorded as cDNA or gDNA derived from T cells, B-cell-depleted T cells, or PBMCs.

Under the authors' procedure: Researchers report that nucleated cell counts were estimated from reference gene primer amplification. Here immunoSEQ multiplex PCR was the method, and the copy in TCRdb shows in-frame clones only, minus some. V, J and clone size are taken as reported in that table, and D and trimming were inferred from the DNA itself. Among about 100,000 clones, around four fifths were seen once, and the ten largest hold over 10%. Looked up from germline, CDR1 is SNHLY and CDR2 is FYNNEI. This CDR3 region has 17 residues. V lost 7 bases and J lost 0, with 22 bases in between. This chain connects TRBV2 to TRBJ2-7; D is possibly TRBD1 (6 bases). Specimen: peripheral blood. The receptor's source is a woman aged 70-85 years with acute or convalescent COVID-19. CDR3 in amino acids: CASKGGDGRSFSYEQYF. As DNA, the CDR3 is TGTGCCAGCAAAGGGGGTGACGGGCGCTCCTTCTCCTACGAGCAGTACTTC.